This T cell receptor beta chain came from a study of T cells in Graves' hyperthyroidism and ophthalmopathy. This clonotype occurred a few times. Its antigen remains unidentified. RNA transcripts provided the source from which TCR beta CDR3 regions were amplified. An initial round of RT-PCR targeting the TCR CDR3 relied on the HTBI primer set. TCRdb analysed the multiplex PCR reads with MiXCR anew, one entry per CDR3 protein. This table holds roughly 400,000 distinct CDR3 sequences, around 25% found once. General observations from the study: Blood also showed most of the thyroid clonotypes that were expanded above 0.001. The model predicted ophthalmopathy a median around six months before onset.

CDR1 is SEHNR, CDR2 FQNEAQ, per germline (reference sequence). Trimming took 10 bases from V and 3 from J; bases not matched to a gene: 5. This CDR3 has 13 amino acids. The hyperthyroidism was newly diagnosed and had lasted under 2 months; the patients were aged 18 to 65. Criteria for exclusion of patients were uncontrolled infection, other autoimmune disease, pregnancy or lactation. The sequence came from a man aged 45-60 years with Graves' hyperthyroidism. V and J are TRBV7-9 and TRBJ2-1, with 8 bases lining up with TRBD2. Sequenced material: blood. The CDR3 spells CATTSGFYNEQFF. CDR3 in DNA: TGTGCCACTACTAGCGGCTTCTACAATGAGCAGTTCTTC. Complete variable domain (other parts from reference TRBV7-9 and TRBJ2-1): DTGVSQNPRHKITKRGQNVTFRCDPISEHNRLYWYRQTLGQGPEFLTYFQNEAQLEKSRLLSDRFSAERPKGSFSTLEIQRTEQGDSAMYLCATTSGFYNEQFFGPGTRLTVL.